The rows below give T cell receptor beta chains drawn from one sample of a study of T cell responses to AZD1222 COVID-19 vaccine. Profiled with immunoSEQ multiplex PCR; TCRdb holds only in-frame clones, not every one. The top ten clones hold over 6% of a sample with roughly 200,000 clones, almost 90% of them seen once. Sequenced here: peripheral blood, sampled on day 0 of AZD1222 vaccination. The receptors were gathered from an adult in good health. The CDR3 runs from the conserved cysteine through the conserved F or W. Each record gives: J gene, clone size, D gene, V gene, CDR3 protein, CDR3 DNA. D genes are given only for firm matches. A clone size is listed for some rows: how often the clone was seen (once, few, many), or a class if it is expanded.

J: TRBJ2-7
size: -
D: -
V: TRBV2
CDR3: CASSDPLRYEQYF
DNA: TGTGCCAGCAGCGACCCCCTCAGGTACGAGCAGTACTTC

J: TRBJ1-3
size: -
D: -
V: TRBV7-9
CDR3: CASRISGNTIYF
DNA: TGTGCCAGCAGGATCTCTGGAAACACCATATATTTT

J: TRBJ1-2
size: -
D: -
V: TRBV9
CDR3: CASSVGPRSPYGYTF
DNA: TGTGCCAGCAGCGTAGGCCCACGGAGCCCTTATGGCTACACCTTC

J: TRBJ1-6
size: -
D: TRBD1
V: TRBV3-1/TRBV3-2
CDR3: CASSPVRGLTSPLHF
DNA: TGTGCCAGCAGCCCAGTGAGGGGGCTGACTTCACCCCTCCACTTT

J: TRBJ1-6
size: -
D: TRBD1
V: TRBV27
CDR3: CASSPRQGINSPLHF
DNA: TGTGCCAGCAGTCCAAGACAGGGCATTAATTCACCCCTCCACTTT

J: TRBJ2-1
size: -
D: -
V: TRBV6-2/TRBV6-3
CDR3: CASSYAGQRYNEQFF
DNA: TGTGCCAGCAGTTACGCGGGACAGAGATACAATGAGCAGTTCTTC

J: TRBJ1-3
size: -
D: -
V: TRBV5-1
CDR3: CASSFGGSGNTIYF
DNA: TGCGCCAGCAGCTTCGGGGGATCTGGAAACACCATATATTTT

J: TRBJ2-7
size: few
D: -
V: TRBV28
CDR3: CASSTWTYEQYF
DNA: TGTGCCAGCAGTACTTGGACCTACGAGCAGTACTTC

J: TRBJ2-1
size: -
D: TRBD2
V: TRBV7-2
CDR3: CASSSGAGYYNEQFF
DNA: TGTGCCAGCAGCTCGGGAGCGGGATATTACAATGAGCAGTTCTTC

J: TRBJ1-1
size: -
D: TRBD1
V: TRBV4-1
CDR3: CASSHNAGQNEAFF
DNA: TGCGCCAGCAGCCACAATGCGGGACAGAATGAAGCTTTCTTT

J: TRBJ2-6
size: -
D: -
V: TRBV7-3
CDR3: CASSSFPGASSGANVLTF
DNA: TGTGCCAGCAGCTCTTTTCCGGGGGCCTCATCTGGGGCCAACGTCCTGACTTTC

J: TRBJ2-7
size: -
D: -
V: TRBV9
CDR3: CASSQNAYEQYF
DNA: TGTGCCAGCAGCCAGAACGCCTACGAGCAGTACTTC

J: TRBJ1-2
size: -
D: -
V: TRBV6-5
CDR3: CASSYQEHYGYTF
DNA: TGTGCCAGCAGTTACCAGGAGCACTATGGCTACACCTTC

J: TRBJ1-2
size: -
D: -
V: TRBV28
CDR3: CASIGTGGCTF
DNA: TGTGCCAGCATTGGTACAGGTGGTTGCACCTTC

J: TRBJ2-2
size: -
D: -
V: TRBV4-1
CDR3: CASSHGGATTGELFF
DNA: TGCGCCAGCAGCCATGGAGGAGCAACCACCGGGGAGCTGTTTTTT